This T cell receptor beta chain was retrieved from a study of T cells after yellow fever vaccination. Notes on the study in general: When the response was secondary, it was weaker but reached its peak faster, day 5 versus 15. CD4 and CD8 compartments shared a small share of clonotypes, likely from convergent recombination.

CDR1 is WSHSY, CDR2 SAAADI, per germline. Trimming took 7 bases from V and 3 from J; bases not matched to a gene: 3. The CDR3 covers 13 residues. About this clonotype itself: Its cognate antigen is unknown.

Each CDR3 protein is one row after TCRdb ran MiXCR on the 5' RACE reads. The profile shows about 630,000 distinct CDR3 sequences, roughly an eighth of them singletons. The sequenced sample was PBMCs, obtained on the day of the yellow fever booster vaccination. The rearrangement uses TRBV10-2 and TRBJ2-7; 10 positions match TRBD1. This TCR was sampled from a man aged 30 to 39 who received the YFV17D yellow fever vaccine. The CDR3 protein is CASTRTGGYEQYF. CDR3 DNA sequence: TGCGCCAGCACTCGGACAGGGGGCTACGAGCAGTACTTC.